This T cell receptor (beta chain) derives from a study of blood T cell repertoires in COVID-19. The assay was immunoSEQ multiplex PCR, and TCRdb's table has in-frame clones only and misses some. The table has about 130,000 clones, more than 75% seen once. This CDR3 is built from 15 residues. Germline V gene data show CDR1 as MGHRA and CDR2 as YSYEKL. The V end lost 1 base, the J end lost 3 bases, and 13 bases lay between the germline ends. The specimen sequenced was peripheral blood. The chain joins TRBV4-1 to TRBJ2-7, with a possible D match to TRBD1 (6 bases). This TCR was recovered from a woman in her fifties or sixties who had recovered from COVID-19. CDR3 sequence reads: CASSQVLGQNYEQYF. Here the CDR3 DNA reads TGCGCCAGCAGCCAAGTTCTGGGACAAAACTACGAGCAGTACTTC.